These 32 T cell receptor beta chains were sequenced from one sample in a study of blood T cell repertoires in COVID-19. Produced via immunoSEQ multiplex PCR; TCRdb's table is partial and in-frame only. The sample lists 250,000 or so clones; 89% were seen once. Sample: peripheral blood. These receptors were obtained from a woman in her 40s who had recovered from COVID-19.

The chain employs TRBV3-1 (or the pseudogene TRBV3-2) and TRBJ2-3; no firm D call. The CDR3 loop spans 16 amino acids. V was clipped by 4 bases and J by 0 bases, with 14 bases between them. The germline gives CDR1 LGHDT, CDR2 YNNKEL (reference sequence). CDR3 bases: TGTGCCAGCAGCCCATTGACGGCGACTAGCACAGATACGCAGTATTTT. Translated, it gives CASSPLTATSTDTQYF.

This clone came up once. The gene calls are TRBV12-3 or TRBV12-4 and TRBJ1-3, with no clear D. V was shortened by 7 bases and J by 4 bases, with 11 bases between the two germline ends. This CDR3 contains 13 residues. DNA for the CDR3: TGTGCCAGCAACCTCCCCCGGGGAAACACCATATATTTT. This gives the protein CASNLPRGNTIYF.

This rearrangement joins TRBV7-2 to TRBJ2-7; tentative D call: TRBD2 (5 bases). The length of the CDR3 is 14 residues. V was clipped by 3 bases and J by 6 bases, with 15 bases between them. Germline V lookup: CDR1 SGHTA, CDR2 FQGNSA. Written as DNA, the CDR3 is TGTGCCAGCAGCTTTGTGGAACTAGTCGGCGAGCAGTACTTC. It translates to CASSFVELVGEQYF.

CDR3 nucleotides: TGTGCCATCAGAGGCGGGTCGAACCAAGAGACCCAGTACTTC. It codes for CAIRGGSNQETQYF. The V gene is TRBV10-3, the J gene TRBJ2-5, with a weak D call TRBD2 (5 bases). Trimming took 6 bases from V and 0 from J, leaving 11 bases between them. CDR3 length: 14 amino acids. Germline V CDR1 and CDR2: ENHRY, SYGVKD.

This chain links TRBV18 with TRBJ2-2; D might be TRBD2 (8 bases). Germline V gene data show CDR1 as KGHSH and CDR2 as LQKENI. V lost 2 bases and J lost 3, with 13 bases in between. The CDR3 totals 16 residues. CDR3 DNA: TGTGCCAGCTCACCATCCGGGAGGGGGCACACCGGGGAGCTGTTTTTT. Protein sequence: CASSPSGRGHTGELFF.

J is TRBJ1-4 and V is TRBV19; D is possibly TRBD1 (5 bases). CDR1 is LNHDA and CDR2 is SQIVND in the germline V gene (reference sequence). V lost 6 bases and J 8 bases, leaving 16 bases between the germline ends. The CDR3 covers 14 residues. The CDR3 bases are TGTGCCAGTAGGCAGACAGCCCGACGGGAAAAACTGTTTTTT. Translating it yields CASRQTARREKLFF.

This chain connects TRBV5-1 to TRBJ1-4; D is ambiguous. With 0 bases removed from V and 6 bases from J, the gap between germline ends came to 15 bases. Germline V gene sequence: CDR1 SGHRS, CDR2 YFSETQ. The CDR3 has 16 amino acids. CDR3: CASSLVIHPRDEKLFF. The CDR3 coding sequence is TGCGCCAGCAGCTTGGTGATCCATCCGAGGGATGAAAAACTGTTTTTT. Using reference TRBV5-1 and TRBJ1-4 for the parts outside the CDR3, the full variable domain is KAGVTQTPRYLIKTRGQQVTLSCSPISGHRSVSWYQQTPGQGLQFLFEYFSETQRNKGNFPGRFSGRQFSNSRSEMNVSTLELGDSALYLCASSLVIHPRDEKLFFGSGTQLSVL.

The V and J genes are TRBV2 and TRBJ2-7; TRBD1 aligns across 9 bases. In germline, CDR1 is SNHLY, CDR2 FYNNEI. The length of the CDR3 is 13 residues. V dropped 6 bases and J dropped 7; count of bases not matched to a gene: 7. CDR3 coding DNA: TGTGCCAGCAGCGGGGACAGGGAGAGGGAGCAGTACTTC. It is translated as CASSGDREREQYF.

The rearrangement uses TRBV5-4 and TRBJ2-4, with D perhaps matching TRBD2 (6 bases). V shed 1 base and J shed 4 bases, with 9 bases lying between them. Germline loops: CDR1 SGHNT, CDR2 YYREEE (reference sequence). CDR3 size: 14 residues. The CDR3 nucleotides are TGTGCCAGCAGCTTGTCGGGAGCTAAAAACATTCAGTACTTC. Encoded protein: CASSLSGAKNIQYF.

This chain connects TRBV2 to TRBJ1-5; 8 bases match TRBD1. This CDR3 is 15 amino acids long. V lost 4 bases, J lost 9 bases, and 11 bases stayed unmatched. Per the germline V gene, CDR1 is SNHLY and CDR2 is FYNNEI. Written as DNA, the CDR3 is TGTGCCAGCAGTGGGTCAGGGGGCCTGTTGGGGCCCCAGCATTTT. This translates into CASSGSGGLLGPQHF.

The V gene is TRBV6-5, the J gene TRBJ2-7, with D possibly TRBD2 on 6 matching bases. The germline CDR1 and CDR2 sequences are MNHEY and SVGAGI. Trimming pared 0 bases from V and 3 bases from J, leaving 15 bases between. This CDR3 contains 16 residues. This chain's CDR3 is CASSYSSAGTNYEQYF. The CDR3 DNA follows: TGTGCCAGCAGTTACTCTAGCGCGGGAACCAACTACGAGCAGTACTTC.

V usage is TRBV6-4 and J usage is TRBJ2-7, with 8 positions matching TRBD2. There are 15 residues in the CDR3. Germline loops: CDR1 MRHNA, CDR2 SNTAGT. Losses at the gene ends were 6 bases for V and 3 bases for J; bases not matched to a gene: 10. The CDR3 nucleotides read TGTGCCAGCAGGAGAGGTCGGCTAGCGGGCTACGAGCAGTACTTC. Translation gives CASRRGRLAGYEQYF.

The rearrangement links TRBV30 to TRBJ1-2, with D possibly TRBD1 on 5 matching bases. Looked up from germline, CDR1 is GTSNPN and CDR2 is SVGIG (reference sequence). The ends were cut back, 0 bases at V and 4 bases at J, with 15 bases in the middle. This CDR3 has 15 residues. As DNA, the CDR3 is TGTGCCTGGAGTGTACAGAGAGGGACTAGCTATGGCTACACCTTC. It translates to CAWSVQRGTSYGYTF.

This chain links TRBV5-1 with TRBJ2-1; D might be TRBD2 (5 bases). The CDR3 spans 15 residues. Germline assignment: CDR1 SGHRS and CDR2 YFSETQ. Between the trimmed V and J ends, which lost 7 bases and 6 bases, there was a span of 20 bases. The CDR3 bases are TGCGCCAGCGTTCCAGCGGTCCCGGGTTTCAATGAGCAGTTCTTC. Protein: CASVPAVPGFNEQFF.

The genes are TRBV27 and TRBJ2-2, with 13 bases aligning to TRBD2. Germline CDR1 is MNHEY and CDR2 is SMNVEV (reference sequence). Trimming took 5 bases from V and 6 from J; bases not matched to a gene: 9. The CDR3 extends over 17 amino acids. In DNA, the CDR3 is TGTGCCAGCAGTATAAACATCGGACTAGCGGGGGCCGGGGAGCTGTTTTTT. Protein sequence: CASSINIGLAGAGELFF.

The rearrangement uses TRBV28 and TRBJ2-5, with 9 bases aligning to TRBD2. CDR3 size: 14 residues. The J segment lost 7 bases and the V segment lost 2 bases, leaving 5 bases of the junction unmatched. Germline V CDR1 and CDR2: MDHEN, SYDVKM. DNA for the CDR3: TGTGCCAGCAGTTTAGGCGCGGGAGGGGGGACCCAGTACTTC. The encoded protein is CASSLGAGGGTQYF.

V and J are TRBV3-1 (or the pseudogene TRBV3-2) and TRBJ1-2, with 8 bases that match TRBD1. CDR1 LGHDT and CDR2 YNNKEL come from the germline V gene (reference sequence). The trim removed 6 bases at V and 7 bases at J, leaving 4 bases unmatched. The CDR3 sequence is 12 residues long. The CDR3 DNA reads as TGTGCCAGCAGTCAGACAGGGGCTGGCTACACCTTC. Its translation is CASSQTGAGYTF.

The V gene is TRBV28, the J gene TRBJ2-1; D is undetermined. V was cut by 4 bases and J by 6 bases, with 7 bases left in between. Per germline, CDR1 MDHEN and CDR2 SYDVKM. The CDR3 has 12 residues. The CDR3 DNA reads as TGTGCCAGCAGTTACAGCCTCAATGAGCAGTTCTTC. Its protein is CASSYSLNEQFF.

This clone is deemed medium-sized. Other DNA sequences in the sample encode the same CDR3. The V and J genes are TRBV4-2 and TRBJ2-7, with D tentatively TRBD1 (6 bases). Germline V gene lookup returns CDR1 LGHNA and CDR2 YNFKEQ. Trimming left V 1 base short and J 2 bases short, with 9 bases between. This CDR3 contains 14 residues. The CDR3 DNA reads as TGTGCCAGCAGCCAAGGCGGACAGACCTACGAGCAGTACTTC. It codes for CASSQGGQTYEQYF.

This chain's CDR3 is CASSYSVGGYEQYF. CDR3 bases: TGTGCCAGCAGTTATTCCGTCGGCGGTTACGAGCAGTACTTC. The chain is built from TRBV6-5 and TRBJ2-7; D is uncertain. CDR1 and CDR2 (germline): MNHEY, SVGAGI. This CDR3 has 14 amino acids. The V end lost 3 bases, the J end lost 4 bases, and 13 bases lay between the germline ends.

The CDR3 DNA reads TGTGCCAGCAGAACTAGCGGGAGCCTTGGAGATACGCAGTATTTT. Protein: CASRTSGSLGDTQYF. The chain uses TRBV2 and TRBJ2-3; 11 bases match TRBD2. The V segment lost 6 bases and the J segment 5 bases; nucleotides outside the gene matches: 7. This CDR3 has 15 amino acids. CDR1 and CDR2 from the germline V gene are SNHLY and FYNNEI.

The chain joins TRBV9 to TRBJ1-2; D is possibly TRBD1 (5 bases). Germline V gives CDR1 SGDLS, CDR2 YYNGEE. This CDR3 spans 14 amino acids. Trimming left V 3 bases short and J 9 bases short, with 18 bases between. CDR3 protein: CASSGPSSGGSYTF. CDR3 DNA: TGTGCCAGCAGCGGGCCCAGTAGCGGGGGGAGCTACACCTTC.

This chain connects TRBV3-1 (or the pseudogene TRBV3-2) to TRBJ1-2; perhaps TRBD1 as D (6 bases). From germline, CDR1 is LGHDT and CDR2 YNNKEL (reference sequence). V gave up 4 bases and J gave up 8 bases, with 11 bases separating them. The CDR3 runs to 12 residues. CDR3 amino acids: CASSPMGAGYTF. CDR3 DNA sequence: TGTGCCAGCAGCCCCATGGGGGCCGGCTACACCTTC.

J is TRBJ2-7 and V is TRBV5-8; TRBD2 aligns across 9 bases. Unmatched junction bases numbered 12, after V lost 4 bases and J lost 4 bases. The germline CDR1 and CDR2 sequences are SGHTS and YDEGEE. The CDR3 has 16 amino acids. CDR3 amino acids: CASSGLAGERPYEQYF. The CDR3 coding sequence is TGTGCCAGCAGCGGATTAGCGGGAGAGCGACCTTACGAGCAGTACTTC. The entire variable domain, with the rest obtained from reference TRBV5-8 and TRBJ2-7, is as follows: EAGVTQSPTHLIKTRGQQATLRCSPISGHTSVYWYQQALGLGLQFLLWYDEGEERNRGNFPPRFSGRQFPNYSSELNVNALELEDSALYLCASSGLAGERPYEQYFGPGTRLTVT.

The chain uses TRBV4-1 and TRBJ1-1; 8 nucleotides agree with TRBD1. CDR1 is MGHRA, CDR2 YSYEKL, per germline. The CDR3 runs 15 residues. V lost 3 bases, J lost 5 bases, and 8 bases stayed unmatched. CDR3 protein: CASSHPTGAQTEAFF. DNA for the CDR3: TGCGCCAGCAGCCATCCGACAGGGGCCCAAACTGAAGCTTTCTTT.

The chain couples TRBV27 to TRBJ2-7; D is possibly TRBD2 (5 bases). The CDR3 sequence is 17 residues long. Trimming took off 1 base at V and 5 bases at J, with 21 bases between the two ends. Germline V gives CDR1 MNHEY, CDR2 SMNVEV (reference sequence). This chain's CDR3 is CASSLWAAPLEVNEQYF. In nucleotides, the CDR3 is TGTGCCAGCAGTTTATGGGCTGCACCACTAGAAGTAAACGAGCAGTACTTC.

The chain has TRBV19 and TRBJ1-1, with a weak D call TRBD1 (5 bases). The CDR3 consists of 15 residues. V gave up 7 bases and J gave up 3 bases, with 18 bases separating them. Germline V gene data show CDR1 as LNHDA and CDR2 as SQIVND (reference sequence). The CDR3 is CASKWGEGLDTEAFF. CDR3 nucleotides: TGTGCCAGTAAGTGGGGGGAGGGGCTGGACACTGAAGCTTTCTTT.

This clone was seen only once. The CDR3 sequence: CASSRGEREVQFF. Written as DNA, the CDR3 is TGTGCCAGCAGTCGCGGAGAGCGGGAGGTGCAGTTCTTC. This chain uses TRBV12-3 or TRBV12-4 with TRBJ2-1, with 9 nucleotides matching TRBD2. The length of the CDR3 is 13 residues. V was clipped by 5 bases and J by 12 bases; unmatched bases: 8.

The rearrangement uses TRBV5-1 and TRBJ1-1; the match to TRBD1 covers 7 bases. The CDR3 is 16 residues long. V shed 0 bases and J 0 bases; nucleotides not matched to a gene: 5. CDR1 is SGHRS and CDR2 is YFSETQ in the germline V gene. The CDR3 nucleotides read TGCGCCAGCAGCTTGGGGGGACAGAGCATGAACACTGAAGCTTTCTTT. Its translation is CASSLGGQSMNTEAFF.

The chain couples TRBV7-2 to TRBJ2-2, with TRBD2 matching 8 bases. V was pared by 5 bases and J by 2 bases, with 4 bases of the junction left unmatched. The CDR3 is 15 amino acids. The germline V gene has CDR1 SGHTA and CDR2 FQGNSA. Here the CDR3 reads CASSVSGINTGELFF. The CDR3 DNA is TGTGCCAGCAGCGTTAGCGGGATAAACACCGGGGAGCTGTTTTTT.

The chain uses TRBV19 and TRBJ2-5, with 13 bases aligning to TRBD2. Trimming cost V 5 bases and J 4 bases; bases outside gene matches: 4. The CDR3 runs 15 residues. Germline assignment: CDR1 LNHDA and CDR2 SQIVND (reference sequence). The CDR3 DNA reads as TGTGCCAGTAGTCCAGGGACTAGCGGGATAGAGACCCAGTACTTC. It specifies CASSPGTSGIETQYF.

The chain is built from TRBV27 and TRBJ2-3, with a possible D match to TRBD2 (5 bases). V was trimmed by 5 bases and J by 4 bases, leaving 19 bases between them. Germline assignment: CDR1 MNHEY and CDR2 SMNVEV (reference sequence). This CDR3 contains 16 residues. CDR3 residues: CASSPHSLGRADTQYF. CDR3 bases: TGTGCCAGCAGTCCTCACTCACTAGGAAGGGCAGATACGCAGTATTTT.